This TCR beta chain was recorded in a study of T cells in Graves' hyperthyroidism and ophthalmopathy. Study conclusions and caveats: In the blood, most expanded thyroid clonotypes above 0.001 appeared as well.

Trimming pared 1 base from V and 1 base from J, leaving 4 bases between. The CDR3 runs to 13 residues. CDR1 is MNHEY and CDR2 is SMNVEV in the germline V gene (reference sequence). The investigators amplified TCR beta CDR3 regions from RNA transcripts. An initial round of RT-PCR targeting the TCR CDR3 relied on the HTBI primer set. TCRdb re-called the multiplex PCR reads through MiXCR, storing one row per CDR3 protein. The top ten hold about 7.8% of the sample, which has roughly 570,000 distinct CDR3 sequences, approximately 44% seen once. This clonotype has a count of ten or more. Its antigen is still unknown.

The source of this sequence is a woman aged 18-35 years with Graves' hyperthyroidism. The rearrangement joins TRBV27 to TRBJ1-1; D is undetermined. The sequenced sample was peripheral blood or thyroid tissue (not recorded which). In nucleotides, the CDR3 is TGTGCCAGCAGTTTATTGGCGAACACTGAAGCTTTCTTT. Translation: CASSLLANTEAFF.